This T cell receptor beta chain is drawn from a study of CD8 T cells in Susac syndrome. Negative isolation yielded the CD8+ and CD4+ T cells, while FACS enriched the TEMRA cells. Reverse transcription of roughly 0.5 to 1 ug RNA used random hexamers. TCRdb ran MiXCR on the immunoSEQ multiplex PCR reads and lists one entry per CDR3 protein. The sample records about 190,000 distinct CDR3 sequences, roughly 95% being singletons. The CDR3 has 16 residues. Trimming took 5 bases from V and 0 from J, leaving 16 bases between them. CDR1 and CDR2 from the germline V gene are SGHAT and FQNNGV. The J gene is TRBJ1-1, the V gene TRBV11-2; possible D gene TRBD1, 5 bases. The TCR sequence derives from a human donor with Susac syndrome. The sample consisted of CD4+ T cells from PBMCs. The CDR3 loop reads CASSPVGGGLNTEAFF. CDR3 bases: TGTGCCAGCAGCCCTGTGGGGGGAGGGCTGAACACTGAAGCTTTCTTT.